The T cell receptor beta chain described here comes from a study of regulatory T cells in long-lasting Graves disease. J gave up 6 bases and V 5 bases, and 5 bases lay outside the gene matches. Germline V lookup: CDR1 LNHDA, CDR2 SQIVND (reference sequence). The CDR3 has 13 residues. The sample's time point: newly diagnosed GD, antithyroid drugs for less than 3 months. Making the TCR library involved RNA that had been extracted from PBMCs. Overall study results and limits: Persistent-disease Graves' patients showed less TCR diversity than new cases.

Worth noting for this clonotype: The antigen remains unidentified.

For TCR beta, libraries came from iRepertoire HTBI primers and Arm-PCR of CDR3 regions. TCRdb analysed the multiplex PCR reads with MiXCR anew, one entry per CDR3 protein. Counted here are 510,000 or so distinct CDR3 sequences, around 11% occurring once; the ten biggest clones make up approximately 9%. These data were also filed under a second study, of T cells in Graves' hyperthyroidism and ophthalmopathy. Per that paper: HTBI primers drove first-round RT-PCR of the TCR CDR3.

This sequence originates from a woman aged 25-40 years with Graves disease. The chain is built from TRBV19 and TRBJ1-2; 8 positions match TRBD1. Sequenced here: peripheral blood mononuclear cells (PBMCs), sampled at new diagnosis, from a patient treated with antithyroid drugs. The CDR3 coding sequence is TGTGCCAGTAGTGCGGACAGGGTAGATGGCTACACCTTC. Translation gives CASSADRVDGYTF.